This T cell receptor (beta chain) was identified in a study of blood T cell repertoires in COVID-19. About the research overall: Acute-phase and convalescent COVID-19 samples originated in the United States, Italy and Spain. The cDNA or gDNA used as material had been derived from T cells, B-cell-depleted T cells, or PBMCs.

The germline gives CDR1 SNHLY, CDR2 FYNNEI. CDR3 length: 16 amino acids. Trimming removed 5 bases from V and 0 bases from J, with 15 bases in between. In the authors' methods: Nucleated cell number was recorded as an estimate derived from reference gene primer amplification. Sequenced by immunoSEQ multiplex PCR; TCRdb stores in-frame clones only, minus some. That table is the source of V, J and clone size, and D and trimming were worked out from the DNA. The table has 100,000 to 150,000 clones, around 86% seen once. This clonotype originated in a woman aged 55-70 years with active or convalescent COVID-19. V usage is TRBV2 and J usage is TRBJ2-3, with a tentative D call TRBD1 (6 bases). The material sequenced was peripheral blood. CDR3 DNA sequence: TGTGCCAGCAGTTATCTTACAGGGCCTAGCACAGATACGCAGTATTTT. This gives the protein CASSYLTGPSTDTQYF.